One T cell receptor (beta chain) is described in this entry. These data belong to a study of blood T cell repertoires in COVID-19. Study-wide context: The cDNA or gDNA used as material had been derived from T cells, B-cell-depleted T cells, or PBMCs.

How the authors handled the data: Nucleated cell counts were estimated from reference gene primer amplification. Using immunoSEQ multiplex PCR, the repertoire was profiled, and TCRdb retains in-frame clones only, with some absent. V, J and clone size reflect that table, while D and trimming were determined from the DNA. Of about 130,000 clones in the sample, 80% were seen once. This TCR derives from a man in his 70s with acute or convalescent COVID-19. The sequencing sample was made of peripheral blood.

The CDR3 sequence: CAINGQLGDTQYF. As DNA, the CDR3 is TGTGCCATCAATGGACAGTTAGGCGATACGCAGTATTTT. The chain links TRBV10-3 to TRBJ2-3; maybe TRBD1 (6 bases). V lost 7 bases, J lost 6 bases, and 14 bases lay in between. The CDR3 is 13 residues long. Looked up from germline, CDR1 is ENHRY and CDR2 is SYGVKD.